The entry below describes one T cell receptor (beta chain). What it binds is not known. From the 5' RACE reads, TCRdb called clonotypes with MiXCR, one entry per CDR3 protein. The table shows about 7,200 distinct CDR3 sequences, with around 42% occurring only once. Whole-study findings and limits: The TCR gene usage of tumor memory CD4+ T cells clustered together with blood and lymph node memory CD4+ cells and with lymph node naive CD4+ cells. Greatest tumor Treg TCR overlap was with tumor naive CD4+ cells.

CD4+CD45RO+CD25- cells were isolated as memory CD4+ T cells. The clonotype was recovered from a female donor with breast cancer. Sequenced input: memory CD4+ T cells sorted from blood. Subset described: memory CD4+ T cells, CD4+CD45RO+CD25-.

CDR3 nucleotide sequence: TGCGCCAGCAGCTCATTATACAATGAGCAGTTCTTC. This sequence encodes CASSSLYNEQFF. The chain combines TRBV5-1 with TRBJ2-1; no clear D. The CDR3 contains 12 residues. Trimming removed 3 bases from V and 4 bases from J, with 5 bases in between. Per germline, CDR1 SGHRS and CDR2 YFSETQ.